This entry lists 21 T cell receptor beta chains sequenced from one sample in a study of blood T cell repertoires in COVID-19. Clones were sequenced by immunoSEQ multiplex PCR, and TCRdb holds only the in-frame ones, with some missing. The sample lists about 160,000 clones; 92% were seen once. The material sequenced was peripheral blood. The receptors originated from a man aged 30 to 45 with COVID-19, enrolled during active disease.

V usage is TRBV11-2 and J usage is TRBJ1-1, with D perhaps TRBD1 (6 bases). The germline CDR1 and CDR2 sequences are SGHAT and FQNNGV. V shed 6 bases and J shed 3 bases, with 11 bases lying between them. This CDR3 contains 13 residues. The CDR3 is CASSRRQDTEAFF. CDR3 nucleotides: TGTGCCAGCAGTCGCCGACAGGACACTGAAGCTTTCTTT.

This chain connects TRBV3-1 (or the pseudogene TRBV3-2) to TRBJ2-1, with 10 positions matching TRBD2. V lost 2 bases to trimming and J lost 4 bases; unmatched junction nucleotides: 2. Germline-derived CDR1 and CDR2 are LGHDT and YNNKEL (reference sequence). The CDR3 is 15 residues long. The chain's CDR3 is CASSQWTSGYNEQFF. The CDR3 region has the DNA TGTGCCAGCAGCCAATGGACTAGCGGATACAATGAGCAGTTCTTC.

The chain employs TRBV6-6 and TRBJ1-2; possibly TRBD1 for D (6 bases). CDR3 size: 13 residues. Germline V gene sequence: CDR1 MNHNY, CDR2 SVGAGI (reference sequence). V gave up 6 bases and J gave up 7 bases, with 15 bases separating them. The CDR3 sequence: CASSLTGMRGYTF. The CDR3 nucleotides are TGTGCCAGCAGCCTTACAGGGATGCGTGGCTACACCTTC.

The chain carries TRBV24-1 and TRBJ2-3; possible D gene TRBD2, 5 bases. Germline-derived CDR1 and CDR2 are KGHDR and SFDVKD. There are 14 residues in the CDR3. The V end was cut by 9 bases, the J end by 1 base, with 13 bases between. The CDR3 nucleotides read TGTGCCACCGCGGGTGGGCTGGGCACAGATACGCAGTATTTT. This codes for CATAGGLGTDTQYF.

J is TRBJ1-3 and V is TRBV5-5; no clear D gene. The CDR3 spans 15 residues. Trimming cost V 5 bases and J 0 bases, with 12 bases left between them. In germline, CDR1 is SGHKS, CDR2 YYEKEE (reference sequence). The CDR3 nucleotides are TGTGCCAGCAGTCTCGACGCGGACTCTGGAAACACCATATATTTT. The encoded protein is CASSLDADSGNTIYF.

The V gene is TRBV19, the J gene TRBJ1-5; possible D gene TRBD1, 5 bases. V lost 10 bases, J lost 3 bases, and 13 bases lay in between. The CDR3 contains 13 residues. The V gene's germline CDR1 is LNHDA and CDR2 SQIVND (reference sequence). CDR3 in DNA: TGTGCCACCTGGGGCCCATTCAATCAGCCCCAGCATTTT. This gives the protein CATWGPFNQPQHF.

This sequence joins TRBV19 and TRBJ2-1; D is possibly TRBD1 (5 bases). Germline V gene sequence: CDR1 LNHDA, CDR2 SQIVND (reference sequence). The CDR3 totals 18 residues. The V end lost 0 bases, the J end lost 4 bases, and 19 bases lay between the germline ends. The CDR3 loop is CASSIEGLGRAWYNEQFF. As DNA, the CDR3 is TGTGCCAGTAGTATAGAGGGTCTGGGGCGAGCGTGGTACAATGAGCAGTTCTTC. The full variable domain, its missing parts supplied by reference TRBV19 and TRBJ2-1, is DGGITQSPKYLFRKEGQNVTLSCEQNLNHDAMYWYRQDPGQGLRLIYYSQIVNDFQKGDIAEGYSVSREKKESFPLTVTSAQKNPTAFYLCASSIEGLGRAWYNEQFFGPGTRLTVL.

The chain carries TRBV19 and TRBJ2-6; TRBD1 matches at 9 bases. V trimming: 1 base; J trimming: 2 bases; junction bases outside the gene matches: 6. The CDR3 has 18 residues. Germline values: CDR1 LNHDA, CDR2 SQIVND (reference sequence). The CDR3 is CASSIVPGQGPGANVLTF. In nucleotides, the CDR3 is TGTGCCAGTAGTATAGTCCCGGGACAGGGACCTGGGGCCAACGTCCTGACTTTC.

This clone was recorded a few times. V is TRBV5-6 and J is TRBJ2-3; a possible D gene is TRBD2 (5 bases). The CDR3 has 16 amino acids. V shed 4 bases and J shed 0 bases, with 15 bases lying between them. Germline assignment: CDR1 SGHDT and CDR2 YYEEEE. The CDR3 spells CASSVNGDPSTDTQYF. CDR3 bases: TGTGCCAGCAGCGTGAACGGGGATCCAAGCACAGATACGCAGTATTTT.

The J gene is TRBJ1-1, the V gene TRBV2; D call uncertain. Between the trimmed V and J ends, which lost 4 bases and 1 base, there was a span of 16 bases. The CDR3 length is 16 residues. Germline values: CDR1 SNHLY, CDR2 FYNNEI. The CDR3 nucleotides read TGTGCCAGCAGTGTGCGGCTGAGGCCGACGAACACTGAAGCTTTCTTT. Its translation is CASSVRLRPTNTEAFF.

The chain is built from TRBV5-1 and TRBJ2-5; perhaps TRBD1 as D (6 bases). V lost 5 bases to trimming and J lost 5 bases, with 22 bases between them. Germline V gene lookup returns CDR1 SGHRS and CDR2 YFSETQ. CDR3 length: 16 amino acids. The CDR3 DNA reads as TGCGCCAGCAGACATACTACAGGGTTGAAGGGGGAGACCCAGTACTTC. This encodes CASRHTTGLKGETQYF.

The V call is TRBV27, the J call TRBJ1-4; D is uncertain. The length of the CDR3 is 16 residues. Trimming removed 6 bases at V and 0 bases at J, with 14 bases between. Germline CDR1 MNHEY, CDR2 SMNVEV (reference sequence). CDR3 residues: CASRYSSVATNEKLFF. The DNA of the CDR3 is TGTGCCAGCAGATACTCCTCGGTGGCAACTAATGAAAAACTGTTTTTT.

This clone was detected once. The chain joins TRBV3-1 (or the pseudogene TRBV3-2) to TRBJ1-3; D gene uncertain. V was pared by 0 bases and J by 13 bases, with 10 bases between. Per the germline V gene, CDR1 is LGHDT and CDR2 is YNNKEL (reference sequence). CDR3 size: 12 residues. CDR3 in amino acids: CASSQDWSSIYF. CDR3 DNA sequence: TGTGCCAGCAGCCAAGATTGGAGCAGTATATATTTT.

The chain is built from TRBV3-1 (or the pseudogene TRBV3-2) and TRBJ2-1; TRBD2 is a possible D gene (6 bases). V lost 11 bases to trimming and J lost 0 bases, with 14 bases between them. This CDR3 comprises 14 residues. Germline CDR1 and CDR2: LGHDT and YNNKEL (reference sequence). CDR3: CAVRDSYSYNEQFF. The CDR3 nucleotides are TGTGCCGTACGGGACTCATACTCCTACAATGAGCAGTTCTTC.

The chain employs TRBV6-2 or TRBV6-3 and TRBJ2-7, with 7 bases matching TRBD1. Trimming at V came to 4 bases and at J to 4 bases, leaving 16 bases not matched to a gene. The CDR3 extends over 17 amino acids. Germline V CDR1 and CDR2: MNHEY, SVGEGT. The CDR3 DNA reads TGTGCCAGCAGTTCAGTGAGGGGGCCGGGCCCTATTTACGAGCAGTACTTC. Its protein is CASSSVRGPGPIYEQYF.

CDR3 sequence reads: CATSDSLTGPGNTIYF. The CDR3 DNA follows: TGTGCCACCAGTGACTCCCTAACAGGGCCTGGAAACACCATATATTTT. This chain links TRBV24-1 with TRBJ1-3, with TRBD1 as a possible D gene (6 bases). The CDR3 length is 16 residues. Germline-derived CDR1 and CDR2 are KGHDR and SFDVKD. Between the trimmed V and J ends, which lost 4 bases and 2 bases, there was a span of 14 bases.

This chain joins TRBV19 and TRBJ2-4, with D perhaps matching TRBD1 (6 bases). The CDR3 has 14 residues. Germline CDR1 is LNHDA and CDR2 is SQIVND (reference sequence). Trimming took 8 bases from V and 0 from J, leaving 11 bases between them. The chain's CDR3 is CASSRTEAKNIQYF. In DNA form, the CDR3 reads TGTGCCAGTTCCCGGACAGAAGCCAAAAACATTCAGTACTTC.

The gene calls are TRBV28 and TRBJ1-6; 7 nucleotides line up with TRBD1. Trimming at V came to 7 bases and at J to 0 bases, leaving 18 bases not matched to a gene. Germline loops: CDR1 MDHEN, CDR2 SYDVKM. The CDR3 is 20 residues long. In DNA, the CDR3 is TGTGCCAGCAACCCCCCTAGGGTCACAGGGGTCACCTCCTATAATTCACCCCTCCACTTT. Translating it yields CASNPPRVTGVTSYNSPLHF.

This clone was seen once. In DNA, the CDR3 is TGTGCCAGCAGCTTAGAGGGACTAGCGGGGGGGTTCTACGAGCAGTACTTC. It codes for CASSLEGLAGGFYEQYF. The chain links TRBV7-2 to TRBJ2-7; 16 bases align to TRBD2. The CDR3 runs 17 residues. Germline lookup yields CDR1 SGHTA and CDR2 FQGNSA. V dropped 1 base and J dropped 3; count of bases not matched to a gene: 3.

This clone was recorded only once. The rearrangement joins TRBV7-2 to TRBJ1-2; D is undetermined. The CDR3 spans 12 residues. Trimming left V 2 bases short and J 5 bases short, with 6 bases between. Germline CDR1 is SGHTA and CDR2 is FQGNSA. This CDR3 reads CASSLRRYGYTF. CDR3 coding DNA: TGTGCCAGCAGCTTAAGGAGGTATGGCTACACCTTC.

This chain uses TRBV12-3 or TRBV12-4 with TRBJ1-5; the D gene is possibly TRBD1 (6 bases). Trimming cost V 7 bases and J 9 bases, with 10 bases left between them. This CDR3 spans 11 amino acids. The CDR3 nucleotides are TGTGCCAGCACCCAAGGGGGGCCCCAGCATTTT. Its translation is CASTQGGPQHF.